This TCR beta chain was identified in a study of T cells in placental villitis. Describing the broader study: To test an allograft-versus-infection hypothesis, the study compared placental TCR-beta repertoires across three groups: villitis of unknown etiology, unaffected controls matched for gestational age, and infectious villitis. Overall study outcomes, separate from this receptor: Paraffin blocks contained small amounts of decidua, so some captured T cells, especially in controls, may have been decidual rather than villous infiltrates. Sequencing bulk tissue could not tell helper, regulatory or cytotoxic T cells apart, could not separate maternal from fetal T cells, and left out gamma-delta receptors. Villitis of unknown etiology placentae showed higher clonality than controls (median around 0.06 versus 0.006, p=0.0025), indicating clonal expansion. In villitis of unknown etiology, the expanded clones were mostly private to each individual placenta, which suggests that there was no single initiating antigen. CMV-specific clone frequencies were higher in infectious CMV cases than in villitis of unknown etiology (approximately 0.011 vs 0.001), and the villitis of unknown etiology frequencies did not differ from those of controls.

Comment on this clone: The target of this receptor is not known. Base qualities are not recorded, but no much larger clone differs from it by a single base.

The immunoSEQ v4 bias-controlled multiplex PCR assay, performed blinded to group allocation, was used to amplify TCR-beta CDR3 regions from genomic DNA. To estimate nucleated cell and T cell quantities per sample, reference gene primers were included together with the TCR-beta primers. Sequencing of the libraries was performed on an Illumina MiSeq with a 100-cycle paired-end protocol. The paper's data handling went like this. In the immunoSEQ Analyzer software, diversity and richness were calculated, with richness measured by iChao1 and clonality based on Pielou evenness and Shannon diversity on a 0-1 scale where a higher value means less diversity. CDR3 amino acid sequences together with their V/J genes were searched in VDJdb for CMV, EBV and influenza A specificities using confidence 3 and substitution 2. The Morisita-Horn index was used to assess TCR-beta amino acid clonotype overlap between villitis of unknown etiology, infectious villitis and control repertoires. The clones in this table, taken by TCRdb from immuneACCESS, are in-frame only. Not every clone is retained; where verified, under half of the shortfall comes from an unresolved V gene, and the cause of the rest is unknown. V and J calls and clone size are copied from that table; D and trimming were computed from the DNA. This sample is represented by several hundred clones; 75% to 90% of them were singletons. In total, the top ten clones hold about an eighth of the sample.

Looking up the germline V gene yields CDR1 SGHRS and CDR2 YFSETQ. The CDR3, cysteine through phenylalanine, is 14 amino acids long. The DNA shown is the 42-base CDR3, in frame from base 1. V is pared back by 2 bases and J by 4 bases, with 12 bases lying between the germline termini. Nine to eleven placentae with a pathological diagnosis of high-grade villitis of unknown etiology were selected using the Amsterdam Criteria. Significantly higher gravidity and parity and more prior miscarriages were observed in mothers with villitis of unknown etiology than in the control and infectious villitis groups. Placentae were collected after delivery and underwent gross and histological evaluation before archival tissue selection. Five 10-micron scrolls were cut from each FFPE block, and DNA was isolated using the AllPrep DNA/RNA FFPE Tissue kit. DNA concentration and purity were checked by NanoDrop, and RNA quality was assessed on a Bioanalyzer.

This receptor chain uses TRBV5-1 and TRBJ1-1, with the D gene not confidently named. Sequenced input: placental tissue containing maternal and fetal cells. The sequence was collected from a human patient with villitis of unknown etiology; the placental T cells may come from both mother and fetus. This receptor has the CDR3 CASSLPLPGTEAFF. Here is the DNA: TGCGCCAGCAGCTTACCTCTGCCAGGCACTGAAGCTTTCTTT. This CDR3, with the reference TRBV5-1 and TRBJ1-1 proteins standing in past its ends, gives the full variable domain KAGVTQTPRYLIKTRGQQVTLSCSPISGHRSVSWYQQTPGQGLQFLFEYFSETQRNKGNFPGRFSGRQFSNSRSEMNVSTLELGDSALYLCASSLPLPGTEAFFGQGTRLTVV.